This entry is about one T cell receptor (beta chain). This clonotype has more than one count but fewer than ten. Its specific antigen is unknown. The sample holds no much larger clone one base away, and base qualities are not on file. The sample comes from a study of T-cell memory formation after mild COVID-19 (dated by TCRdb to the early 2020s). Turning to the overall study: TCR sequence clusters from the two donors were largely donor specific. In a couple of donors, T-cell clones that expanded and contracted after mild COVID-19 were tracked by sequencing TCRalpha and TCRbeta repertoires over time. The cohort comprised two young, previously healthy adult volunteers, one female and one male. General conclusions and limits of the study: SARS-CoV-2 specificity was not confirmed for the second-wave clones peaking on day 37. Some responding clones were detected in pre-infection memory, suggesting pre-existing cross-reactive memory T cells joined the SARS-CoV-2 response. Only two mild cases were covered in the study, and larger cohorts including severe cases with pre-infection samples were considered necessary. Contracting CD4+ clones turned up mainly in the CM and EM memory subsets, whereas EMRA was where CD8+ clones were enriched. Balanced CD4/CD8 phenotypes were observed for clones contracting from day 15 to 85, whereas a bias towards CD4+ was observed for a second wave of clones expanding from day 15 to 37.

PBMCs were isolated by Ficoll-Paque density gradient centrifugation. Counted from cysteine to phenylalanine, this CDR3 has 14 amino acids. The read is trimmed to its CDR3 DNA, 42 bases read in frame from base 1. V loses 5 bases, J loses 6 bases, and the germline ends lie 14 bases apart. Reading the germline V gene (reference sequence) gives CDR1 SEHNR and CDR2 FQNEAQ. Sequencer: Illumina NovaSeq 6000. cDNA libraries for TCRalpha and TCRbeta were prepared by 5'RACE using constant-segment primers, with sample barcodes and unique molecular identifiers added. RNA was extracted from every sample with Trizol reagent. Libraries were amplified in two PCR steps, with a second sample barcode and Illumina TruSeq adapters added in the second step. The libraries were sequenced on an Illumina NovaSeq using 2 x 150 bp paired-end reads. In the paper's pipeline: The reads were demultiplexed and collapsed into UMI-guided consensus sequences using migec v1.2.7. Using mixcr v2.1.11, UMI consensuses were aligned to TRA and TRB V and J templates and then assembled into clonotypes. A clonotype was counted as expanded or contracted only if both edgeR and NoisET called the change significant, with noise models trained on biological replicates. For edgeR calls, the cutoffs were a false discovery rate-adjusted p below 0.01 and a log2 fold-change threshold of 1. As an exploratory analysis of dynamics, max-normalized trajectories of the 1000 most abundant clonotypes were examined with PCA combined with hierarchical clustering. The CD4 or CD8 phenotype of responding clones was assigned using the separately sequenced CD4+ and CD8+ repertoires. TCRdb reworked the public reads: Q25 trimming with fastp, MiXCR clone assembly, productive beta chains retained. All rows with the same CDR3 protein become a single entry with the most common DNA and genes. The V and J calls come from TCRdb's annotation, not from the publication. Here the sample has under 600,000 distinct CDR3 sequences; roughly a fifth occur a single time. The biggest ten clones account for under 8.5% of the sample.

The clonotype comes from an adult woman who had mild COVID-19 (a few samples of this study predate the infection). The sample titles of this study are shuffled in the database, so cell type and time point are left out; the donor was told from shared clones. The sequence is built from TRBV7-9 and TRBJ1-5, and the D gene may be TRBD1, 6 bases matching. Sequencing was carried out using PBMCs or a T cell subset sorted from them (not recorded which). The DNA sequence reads TGTGCCAGCAGCCCCGGCGGGGGGCTTCAGCCCCAGCATTTT. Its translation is CASSPGGGLQPQHF. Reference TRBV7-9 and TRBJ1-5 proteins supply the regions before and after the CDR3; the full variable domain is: DTGVSQNPRHKITKRGQNVTFRCDPISEHNRLYWYRQTLGQGPEFLTYFQNEAQLEKSRLLSDRFSAERPKGSFSTLEIQRTEQGDSAMYLCASSPGGGLQPQHFGDGTRLSIL.